These 21 T cell receptor beta chains were all obtained from the same sample, sequenced in a study of CD8 T cells in ankylosing spondylitis. Their cognate antigens are unknown. TCRdb passed the 5' RACE reads through MiXCR, listing each CDR3 protein once. The sample carries fewer than 750,000 distinct CDR3 sequences, around 20% recorded once. Overall study findings and caveats: One TCR beta motif, made up of eight or nine highly homologous variants, appeared characteristic of ankylosing spondylitis blood.

The sample consisted of blood, either unsorted or a sorted T cell fraction (not recorded which). The receptors were sampled from a male donor with ankylosing spondylitis.

This clonotype was picked up a small number of times. The chain is built from TRBV11-2 and TRBJ2-1; TRBD2 is a possible D gene (6 bases). From germline, CDR1 is SGHAT and CDR2 FQNNGV. This CDR3 spans 16 amino acids. Trimming stripped 1 base from V and 0 bases from J, with 10 bases between. DNA of the CDR3: TGTGCCAGCAGCTTAGGTGGGGGGATCTCCTACAATGAGCAGTTCTTC. It specifies CASSLGGGISYNEQFF.

This clonotype occurred a few times. The chain links TRBV28 to TRBJ1-5; weak D call: TRBD1 (5 bases). This CDR3 spans 18 amino acids. CDR1 and CDR2 from the germline V gene are MDHEN and SYDVKM. Trimming took off 6 bases at V and 0 bases at J, with 21 bases between the two ends. CDR3 coding DNA: TGTGCCAGCAGAACACCCCTCGGGGCAGGGAATAGCAATCAGCCCCAGCATTTT. This codes for CASRTPLGAGNSNQPQHF.

This clonotype occurred a few times. V is TRBV19 and J is TRBJ1-1; 8 nucleotides match TRBD1. This CDR3 is 17 amino acids long. V shed 9 bases, J shed 5 bases, and the junction held 20 bases outside the gene matches. Germline-derived CDR1 and CDR2 are LNHDA and SQIVND (reference sequence). The CDR3 nucleotides are TGTGCCAGCATCAAAACAAGGGTGGCAGGGGGCGTGACTGAAGCTTTCTTT. The encoded protein is CASIKTRVAGGVTEAFF.

This clonotype was seen more than once but under ten times. V is TRBV7-3 and J is TRBJ2-3, with D perhaps TRBD1 or TRBD2 (6 bases each). CDR1 SGHTA and CDR2 FQGTGA come from the germline V gene. The CDR3 covers 13 residues. V lost 4 bases, J lost 3 bases, and 8 bases lay in between. Written as DNA, the CDR3 is TGTGCCAGCAGCTCGGGGGCGACAGATACGCAGTATTTT. Translating it yields CASSSGATDTQYF.

This clonotype was picked up a small number of times. The V gene is TRBV4-3, the J gene TRBJ1-1; no firm D call. Looked up from germline, CDR1 is LGHNA and CDR2 is YSLEER. There are 13 residues in the CDR3. The V and J ends lost 3 bases and 8 bases respectively, with 13 bases between them. CDR3 protein: CASSQVPGIEAFF. The CDR3 coding sequence is TGCGCCAGCAGCCAGGTGCCGGGTATAGAAGCTTTCTTT.

This clonotype was observed at least ten times. This sequence joins TRBV7-7 and TRBJ2-2; D is ambiguous. Deletions cut 1 base from V and 4 bases from J, with 7 bases between. The CDR3 is 14 amino acids. The V gene's germline CDR1 is SSHAT and CDR2 FNYEAQ (reference sequence). CDR3 bases: TGTGCCAGCAGCTTAGGACCCGCCACCGGGGAGCTGTTTTTT. Translating gives CASSLGPATGELFF.

The chain employs TRBV10-3 and TRBJ2-7, with D tentatively TRBD2 (6 bases). The CDR3 loop spans 15 amino acids. Trimming removed 4 bases from V and 5 bases from J, with 18 bases in between. The V gene's germline CDR1 is ENHRY and CDR2 SYGVKD. The CDR3 DNA sequence: TGTGCCATCAGTGGGGGGGACCCGGGTAGCGACGAGCAGTACTTC. This encodes CAISGGDPGSDEQYF.

The rearrangement uses TRBV6-1 and TRBJ2-1, with 9 bases identical to TRBD2. Per the germline V gene, CDR1 is MNHNS and CDR2 is SASEGT. The CDR3 spans 13 residues. The ends lost 6 bases at V and 9 bases at J; junction bases unmatched: 6. CDR3 bases: TGTGCCAGCAGGTTTAGCGGGGGCGCTGAGCAGTTCTTC. It translates to CASRFSGGAEQFF.

This clonotype was counted only a few times. This chain connects TRBV7-2 to TRBJ2-3; the match to TRBD2 covers 11 bases. Germline CDR1 reads SGHTA; CDR2 reads FQGNSA. The CDR3 consists of 17 residues. With V trimmed by 6 bases and J by 1 base, 9 bases remained unmatched. CDR3: CASSYSGGAFGTDTQYF. The CDR3 DNA reads TGTGCCAGCAGTTATAGCGGGGGGGCCTTCGGCACAGATACGCAGTATTTT.

The CDR3 protein is CSVEGRGRTEAFF. CDR3 nucleotides: TGCAGCGTTGAAGGTCGCGGAAGGACTGAAGCTTTCTTT. V is TRBV29-1 and J is TRBJ1-1; D is uncertain. V lost 1 base and J 5 bases, leaving 11 bases between the germline ends. The CDR3 loop spans 13 amino acids. CDR1 is SQVTM, CDR2 ANQGSEA, per germline.

V is TRBV29-1 and J is TRBJ2-7; no definite D call. Germline CDR1 is SQVTM and CDR2 is ANQGSEA. Trimming cost V 3 bases and J 6 bases, with 12 bases left between them. This CDR3 contains 12 residues. In DNA, the CDR3 is TGCAGCGTTGATAGTCGGAGTGGCGAGCAGTACTTC. As protein: CSVDSRSGEQYF.

This chain uses TRBV29-1 with TRBJ1-1; D might be TRBD1 (6 bases). The germline gives CDR1 SQVTM, CDR2 ANQGSEA. The CDR3 is 16 amino acids. The V gene lost 5 bases and the J gene lost 0 bases, with 19 bases spanning the gap. CDR3 sequence (DNA): TGCAGCGTTCAGGGGATCTTTGAGATTATGAACACTGAAGCTTTCTTT. This translates into CSVQGIFEIMNTEAFF.

In its sample, this clonotype was seen a few times. The chain is built from TRBV3-1 and TRBJ1-2; possible D gene TRBD1, 6 bases. Germline CDR1 is LGHDT and CDR2 is YNNKEL (reference sequence). V was pared by 1 base and J by 5 bases, with 17 bases between. There are 16 residues in the CDR3. The CDR3 coding sequence is TGTGCCAGCAGCCAAGCAACCGACAGGCGGTCTTATGGCTACACCTTC. Amino acids: CASSQATDRRSYGYTF.

The rearrangement joins TRBV12-3 or TRBV12-4 to TRBJ2-7, with no clear D. Trimming removed 3 bases at V and 3 bases at J, with 12 bases between. CDR3 size: 14 residues. The CDR3 DNA reads TGTGCCAGCAGTTTGTTGGGGAATGGCTACGAGCAGTACTTC. Translating gives CASSLLGNGYEQYF.

The chain carries TRBV5-1 and TRBJ1-1; D perhaps matches TRBD1 (6 bases). The CDR3 is 14 amino acids. Germline CDR1 and CDR2: SGHRS and YFSETQ. With 0 bases removed from V and 4 bases from J, the gap between germline ends came to 10 bases. CDR3 DNA: TGCGCCAGCAGCTTGGGACAGGAGGGCACTGAAGCTTTCTTT. Encoded protein: CASSLGQEGTEAFF.

This clonotype occurred a few times. V and J are TRBV12-3 or TRBV12-4 and TRBJ2-7; 7 nucleotides agree with TRBD1. The CDR3 is made up of 15 amino acids. V lost 6 bases and J lost 3; bases outside the gene matches: 11. The CDR3 loop is CASRSRGSKGYEQYF. CDR3 DNA sequence: TGTGCCAGCAGGAGCAGGGGGTCAAAAGGCTACGAGCAGTACTTC.

The chain combines TRBV7-9 with TRBJ2-3, with a possible D match to TRBD1 (6 bases). Per the germline V gene, CDR1 is SEHNR and CDR2 is FQNEAQ (reference sequence). The CDR3 spans 17 residues. V was trimmed by 4 bases and J by 4 bases, leaving 21 bases between them. Here the CDR3 reads CASSWSPGHLGPDTQYF. The CDR3, as DNA: TGTGCCAGCAGCTGGAGTCCGGGACATCTTGGTCCAGATACGCAGTATTTT.

The gene calls are TRBV7-9 and TRBJ2-7, with D uncertain. The CDR3 consists of 14 residues. Trimming removed 5 bases from V and 6 bases from J, with 17 bases in between. Germline V lookup: CDR1 SEHNR, CDR2 FQNEAQ (reference sequence). The CDR3 spells CASSATATTSEQYF. The CDR3 bases are TGTGCCAGCAGCGCGACTGCTACGACATCCGAGCAGTACTTC.

The V call is TRBV12-3 or TRBV12-4, the J call TRBJ2-5; a weak D match, TRBD2 (6 bases). The CDR3 covers 15 residues. V was trimmed by 1 base and J by 4 bases, leaving 13 bases between them. CDR3 region: CASSLVAGIGETQYF. For the CDR3, the DNA is TGTGCCAGCAGTTTAGTTGCGGGGATTGGAGAGACCCAGTACTTC.

Ten or more counts support this clonotype. V and J are TRBV2 and TRBJ2-1; 7 bases align to TRBD2. This CDR3 region has 16 residues. CDR1 is SNHLY, CDR2 FYNNEI, per germline. The junction had 8 bases not matched to a gene; V was cut back by 1 base and J by 5 bases. The DNA for the CDR3 is TGTGCCAGCAGTGAAGGGCTAGCGGACCGAAACAATGAGCAGTTCTTC. Translating gives CASSEGLADRNNEQFF.

The V and J genes are TRBV12-3 or TRBV12-4 and TRBJ2-7, with 7 bases lining up with TRBD1. The CDR3 length is 14 residues. The ends lost 6 bases at V and 2 bases at J; junction bases unmatched: 7. The CDR3 loop is CASRAGTDTYEQYF. CDR3 in DNA: TGTGCCAGCAGAGCCGGGACAGATACCTACGAGCAGTACTTC.